Below, one TCR beta chain is given with its context. No antigen is known for it. The protocol was immunoSEQ multiplex PCR, while the TCRdb copy is restricted to in-frame clones and leaves out a portion. The table lists tens of thousands of clones, about 94% of them singletons. V gave up 1 base and J gave up 4 bases, with 4 bases separating them. The CDR3 runs 13 residues. Germline V lookup: CDR1 SGHVS, CDR2 FQNEAQ. This sample is part of a study of OX40 agonist ivuxolimab in advanced cancers. Overall study results and limits: Which antigen the expanded peripheral T cells recognized is unknown.

The J gene is TRBJ1-4, the V gene TRBV7-8; D gene unclear. The TCR was taken from an adult with an advanced solid tumor such as melanoma, head and neck, liver or kidney cancer. Sequencing was performed on CD4+ or CD8+ T cells sorted from blood, taken in a trial of the OX40 agonist ivuxolimab. CDR3 sequence: CASSLGGNEKLFF. CDR3 in DNA: TGTGCCAGCAGCTTAGGGGGTAATGAAAAACTGTTTTTT.